The 15 T cell receptor beta chains listed next were all sequenced from one sample in a study of human T cells and chemical hapten exposure. TCRdb fed the RACE reads into MiXCR, producing one record per CDR3 protein. Of some 400,000 distinct CDR3 sequences in the sample, roughly 5.3% were seen once. Time point given: pre-sensitization, week 0. Stated treatment: therapeutic diphenylcyclopropenone sensitization with weekly scalp DPC. The sample consisted of whole blood, taken in connection with sensitization to the hapten diphenylcyclopropenone (DPC). The receptors were sampled from a woman in her fifties or sixties with alopecia areata. Some clones in this sample may be carry-over from other donors' samples.

This clonotype has more than one count but fewer than ten. The chain has TRBV28 and TRBJ1-4; D not resolved. The CDR3 is 15 residues long. Germline V gives CDR1 MDHEN, CDR2 SYDVKM. V lost 1 base, J lost 4 bases, and 10 bases lay in between. The CDR3 DNA sequence: TGTGCCAGCAGTTTATCCGACACCATTAATGAAAAACTGTTTTTT. The encoded protein is CASSLSDTINEKLFF.

The chain couples TRBV6-6 to TRBJ2-7; no clear D. The CDR3 runs 17 residues. V gave up 5 bases and J gave up 7 bases, with 27 bases separating them. Per the germline V gene, CDR1 is MNHNY and CDR2 is SVGAGI (reference sequence). This chain's CDR3 is CASSQTALSNLRLEQYF. The CDR3 DNA sequence: TGTGCCAGCAGTCAGACCGCATTATCAAACCTACGTTTAGAGCAGTACTTC.

This clonotype has a handful of counts. The chain carries TRBV7-2 and TRBJ1-5, with D possibly TRBD1 on 5 matching bases. Trimming cost V 5 bases and J 3 bases, with 11 bases left between them. The CDR3 covers 14 residues. Germline V gives CDR1 SGHTA, CDR2 FQGNSA. The CDR3: CASSPETANQPQHF. The CDR3 DNA reads TGTGCCAGCAGCCCCGAGACAGCCAATCAGCCCCAGCATTTT.

The J gene is TRBJ2-5, the V gene TRBV3-1; D unresolved. V gave up 8 bases and J gave up 5 bases, with 15 bases separating them. Looked up from germline, CDR1 is LGHDT and CDR2 is YNNKEL (reference sequence). This CDR3 contains 13 residues. DNA for the CDR3: TGTGCCAGCCGGTCGGACCTGGGGGAGACCCAGTACTTC. Its translation is CASRSDLGETQYF.

This clonotype was counted at least ten times. CDR3 protein: CASSAYGSYEQYF. CDR3 coding DNA: TGCGCCAGCAGCGCCTACGGCTCCTACGAGCAGTACTTC. The chain employs TRBV10-2 and TRBJ2-7; D unclear. V lost 6 bases and J lost 0, with 9 bases in between. The CDR3 sequence is 13 residues long. Per the germline V gene, CDR1 is WSHSY and CDR2 is SAAADI.

This clonotype has just a few counts. J is TRBJ2-1 and V is TRBV5-1; TRBD2 agrees at 10 bases. Trimming took 5 bases from V and 8 from J; bases not matched to a gene: 13. From germline, CDR1 is SGHRS and CDR2 YFSETQ. The length of the CDR3 is 16 residues. In nucleotides, the CDR3 is TGCGCCAGCAGTTTTAATAGCGGGGGGCGGTACGATGAGCAGTTCTTC. Residues: CASSFNSGGRYDEQFF.

This clonotype was counted ten times or more. The rearrangement joins TRBV12-3 or TRBV12-4 to TRBJ1-2; D unclear. The length of the CDR3 is 13 residues. Trimming took 7 bases from V and 4 from J, leaving 13 bases between them. The CDR3 nucleotides read TGTGCCAGCACCGAGGAAGCAGGCTATGGCTACACCTTC. Its translation: CASTEEAGYGYTF.

The V gene is TRBV6-1, the J gene TRBJ1-2, with D uncertain. Trimming removed 2 bases at V and 7 bases at J, with 11 bases between. Per the germline V gene, CDR1 is MNHNS and CDR2 is SASEGT. The CDR3 runs to 13 residues. The CDR3, as DNA: TGTGCCAGCAGTGAACAGGATATCGGTGGCTACACCTTC. As protein: CASSEQDIGGYTF.

The J gene is TRBJ1-5, the V gene TRBV4-1, with TRBD1 matching 7 bases. V lost 0 bases and J lost 1; bases outside the gene matches: 3. This CDR3 has 16 amino acids. The germline CDR1 and CDR2 sequences are MGHRA and YSYEKL. The CDR3 DNA reads as TGCGCCAGCAGCCAAGAGACAGGGAGGAGCAATCAGCCCCAGCATTTT. Its translation is CASSQETGRSNQPQHF.

There are many counts of this clonotype. V is TRBV11-2 and J is TRBJ2-3; TRBD2 matches at 7 bases. The V and J ends lost 0 bases and 2 bases, in that order; junction bases with no gene match: 5. Germline V CDR1 and CDR2: SGHAT, FQNNGV. The CDR3 totals 16 residues. The CDR3 loop reads CASSLEASGYTDTQYF. In DNA, the CDR3 is TGTGCCAGCAGCTTAGAGGCTAGCGGCTACACAGATACGCAGTATTTT.

This clonotype was seen at least ten times. V gene TRBV27 combines with J gene TRBJ2-3, with D unresolved. Trimming removed 4 bases from V and 1 base from J, with 9 bases in between. Germline values: CDR1 MNHEY, CDR2 SMNVEV (reference sequence). CDR3 length: 14 residues. Written as DNA, the CDR3 is TGTGCCAGCAGTTACTTGTTCGGCACAGATACGCAGTATTTT. Translating gives CASSYLFGTDTQYF.

The chain employs TRBV5-1 and TRBJ2-3; 7 positions match TRBD1. The CDR3 has 14 amino acids. The J segment lost 2 bases and the V segment lost 4 bases, leaving 4 bases of the junction unmatched. Germline V CDR1 and CDR2: SGHRS, YFSETQ. This chain's CDR3 is CASSQGTATDTQYF. The CDR3 nucleotides are TGCGCCAGCAGCCAAGGGACAGCCACAGATACGCAGTATTTT. Based on the CDR3 plus reference TRBV5-1 and TRBJ2-3, the full variable domain is KAGVTQTPRYLIKTRGQQVTLSCSPISGHRSVSWYQQTPGQGLQFLFEYFSETQRNKGNFPGRFSGRQFSNSRSEMNVSTLELGDSALYLCASSQGTATDTQYFGPGTRLTVL.

In this sample, this clonotype turned up many times. The J gene is TRBJ1-1, the V gene TRBV20-1; 8 bases align to TRBD1. V lost 5 bases and J lost 0; bases outside the gene matches: 2. This CDR3 region has 13 residues. Germline V gene sequence: CDR1 DFQATT, CDR2 SNEGSKA (reference sequence). The CDR3 nucleotides are TGCAGTGCTGTGGACAGGGTGAACACTGAAGCTTTCTTT. This translates into CSAVDRVNTEAFF.

The chain links TRBV3-1 to TRBJ2-3, with a weak D call TRBD2 (5 bases). V gave up 0 bases and J gave up 0 bases, with 13 bases separating them. CDR1 is LGHDT, CDR2 YNNKEL, per germline (reference sequence). This CDR3 region has 17 residues. The CDR3 reads CASSQDPIASSTDTQYF. CDR3 nucleotide sequence: TGTGCCAGCAGCCAAGATCCCATAGCGTCTAGCACAGATACGCAGTATTTT.

This clonotype was seen a few times. V gene TRBV5-1 combines with J gene TRBJ1-3; D might be TRBD1 (5 bases). Trimming took 0 bases from V and 1 from J, leaving 8 bases between them. Germline CDR1 and CDR2: SGHRS and YFSETQ. The CDR3 has 15 amino acids. CDR3 in amino acids: CASSLGDSSGNTIYF. Written as DNA, the CDR3 is TGCGCCAGCAGCTTGGGAGACAGTTCTGGAAACACCATATATTTT.